This T cell receptor (beta chain) stems from a study of blood T cell repertoires in COVID-19. For the study at large: The analysed material was cDNA or gDNA that came from T cells, B-cell-depleted T cells, or PBMCs.

The method was immunoSEQ multiplex PCR; TCRdb's version includes in-frame clones alone and lacks a portion of them. The data show 190,000 or so clones, around 87% seen once. The age range of participants was about 18 to 90 years, with residence in about two dozen US areas. Trimming cost V 8 bases and J 7 bases; bases outside gene matches: 13. Germline loops: CDR1 SGHNT, CDR2 YENEEA. This CDR3 comprises 14 residues. The sample consisted of PBMCs or T cells enriched from blood (not recorded which). The receptor was isolated from a woman younger than 45 who had recovered from COVID-19. V usage is TRBV11-3 and J usage is TRBJ2-7, with 8 bases that match TRBD1. The CDR3 bases are TGTGCCAGCGAGCCAGGGGGCGCGAGGCTAGAGCAGTACTTC. Its protein product is CASEPGGARLEQYF.